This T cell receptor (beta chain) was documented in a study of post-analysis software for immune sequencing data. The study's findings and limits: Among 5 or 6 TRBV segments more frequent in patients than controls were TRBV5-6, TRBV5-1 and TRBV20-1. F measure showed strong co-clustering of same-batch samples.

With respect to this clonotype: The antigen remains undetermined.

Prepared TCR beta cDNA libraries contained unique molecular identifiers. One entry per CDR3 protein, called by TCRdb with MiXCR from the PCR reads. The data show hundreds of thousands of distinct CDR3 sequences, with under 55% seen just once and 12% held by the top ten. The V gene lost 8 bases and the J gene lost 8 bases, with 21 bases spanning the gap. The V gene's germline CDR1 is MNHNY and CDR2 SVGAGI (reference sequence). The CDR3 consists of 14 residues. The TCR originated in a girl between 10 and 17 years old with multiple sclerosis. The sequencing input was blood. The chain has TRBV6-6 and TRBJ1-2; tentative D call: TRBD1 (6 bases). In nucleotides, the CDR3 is TGTGCCAGCGCAATAACAACAGGGTTAGAGGGCTACACCTTC. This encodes CASAITTGLEGYTF.